This T cell receptor (beta chain) derives from a study of T cell repertoires in cytomegalovirus infection. This clonotype appeared many times. Germline assignment: CDR1 MNHNY and CDR2 SVGAGI (reference sequence). The CDR3 is 17 residues long. Deletions cut 2 bases from V and 0 bases from J, with 14 bases between. TCRdb used MiXCR to reprocess the reads, holding one entry per CDR3 protein. The repertoire holds over 450,000 distinct CDR3 sequences, with around 10% as singletons. The V gene is TRBV6-6, the J gene TRBJ2-4; the D gene is possibly TRBD2 (5 bases). The sequenced material came from PBMCs. The receptor was derived from a human donor in good health (CMV status not recorded). Some clones in this sample may be carry-over from other donors' samples. As DNA, the CDR3 is TGTGCCAGCAGTTACCGCCCCCGGGCGGGAGCCAAAAACATTCAGTACTTC. The encoded protein is CASSYRPRAGAKNIQYF.